These T cell receptor beta chains were read from a single sample in a study of CD8 T cell repertoires and HIV-1 epitope variants. Some clones are missing from TCRdb's copy, which holds only in-frame ones; the method was immunoSEQ multiplex PCR. The sample consists of fewer than 6,000 clones, 60% to 75% of them appearing once. These receptors' antigens are unknown. The specimen was cultured CD8+ T cells derived from PBMCs. The source is a male donor with HIV. Both conserved end residues are part of each CDR3. The order of the fields is clone size, V gene, D gene, J gene, CDR3 protein, CDR3 DNA. D genes are given only for firm matches. Clone size is not always given. Where it is, it says once, few, many or a class for expanded clones.

NA	TRBV4-2	NA	TRBJ2-7	CASSYSLGEQYF	TGTGCCAGCAGCTACAGTCTGGGCGAGCAGTACTTC
NA	TRBV4-3	NA	TRBJ1-2	CASSQGLGASYGYTF	TGCGCCAGCAGCCAAGGTCTCGGGGCTTCCTATGGCTACACCTTC
NA	TRBV7-2	NA	TRBJ2-7	CASSLRAGEQYF	TGTGCCAGCAGCTTACGAGCGGGCGAGCAGTACTTC
NA	TRBV28	TRBD1	TRBJ2-2	CASSRLPGTATGELFF	TGTGCCAGCAGTCGCCTCCCGGGGACAGCCACCGGGGAGCTGTTTTTT
NA	TRBV29-1	NA	TRBJ1-5	CSVGGGIDRSNQPQHF	TGCAGCGTTGGGGGGGGGATCGACAGGAGCAATCAGCCCCAGCATTTT
NA	TRBV7-9	NA	TRBJ2-7	CASSLGLDYEQYF	TGTGCCAGCAGCTTAGGACTAGACTACGAGCAGTACTTC
once	TRBV19	TRBD1	TRBJ1-2	CASSSPRDRGRANYGYTF	TGTGCCAGTAGTTCACCCCGGGACAGGGGGCGAGCTAACTATGGCTACACCTTC
few	TRBV2	NA	TRBJ1-1	CASSDWGNTEAFF	TGTGCCAGCAGTGACTGGGGGAACACTGAAGCTTTCTTT
NA	TRBV9	NA	TRBJ2-3	CASSDGKDTQYF	TGTGCCAGCAGCGATGGGAAAGATACGCAGTATTTT
few	TRBV27	TRBD2	TRBJ2-7	CASSSTTSGRLYEQYF	TGTGCCAGCAGTTCGACCACCAGCGGGAGACTCTACGAGCAGTACTTC
NA	TRBV4-3	NA	TRBJ1-4	CASSQTESQRNEKLFF	TGCGCCAGCAGCCAAACGGAAAGTCAGAGAAATGAAAAACTGTTTTTT
NA	TRBV10-2	NA	TRBJ1-2	CASSDGGGYTF	TGCGCCAGCAGTGACGGGGGAGGCTACACCTTC
NA	TRBV11-1	NA	TRBJ2-7	CASSLEVGGEQYF	TGTGCCAGCAGCTTAGAAGTCGGGGGTGAGCAGTACTTC
once	TRBV19	TRBD1	TRBJ1-2	CASSIEPTGGTPTHLYGYTF	TGTGCCAGTAGCATAGAACCGACAGGGGGAACCCCTACCCACTTATATGGCTACACCTTC
medium-sized	TRBV28	NA	TRBJ2-7	CASSPPDSYEQYF	TGTGCCAGCAGCCCCCCGGACAGCTACGAGCAGTACTTC